Below, one T cell receptor (beta chain) is given with its context. Its target is unknown. This specimen belongs to a study of CD8 T cells in ankylosing spondylitis. TCRdb reprocessed the 5' RACE reads via MiXCR and lists one record per CDR3 protein. The data contain about 250,000 distinct CDR3 sequences, approximately 20% of them seen just once; the ten biggest clones take up around a third. This CDR3 contains 16 residues. The germline V gene has CDR1 SGHTA and CDR2 FQGNSA. Between the trimmed V and J ends, which lost 2 bases and 0 bases, there was a span of 10 bases. Regarding the study as a whole: Disease-linked clones, CD8+, were relatively rare in peripheral blood.

Sequenced: blood, either unsorted or a sorted T cell fraction (not recorded which). The origin of this receptor is a male donor with ankylosing spondylitis or in good health (not recorded which). The V gene is TRBV7-2, the J gene TRBJ2-2, with D maybe TRBD2 (6 bases). Written as DNA, the CDR3 is TGTGCCAGCAGCTTATTGGGAGGATCGAACACCGGGGAGCTGTTTTTT. This encodes CASSLLGGSNTGELFF.